A single sample gave rise to the 24 T cell receptor beta chains below, sequenced in a study of control samples from healthy donors and cancer patients. Here immunoSEQ multiplex PCR was the method, and the copy in TCRdb shows in-frame clones only, minus some. The sample holds about 170,000 clones, approximately 90% seen once. The specimen was blood. These receptors were taken from a man under 40 in good health.

The chain joins TRBV12-3 or TRBV12-4 to TRBJ2-2; unclear D gene. This CDR3 is 11 amino acids long. The ends were cut back, 3 bases at V and 6 bases at J, with 2 bases in the middle. In nucleotides, the CDR3 is TGTGCCAGCAGTTTTGCCGGGGAGCTGTTTTTT. Translation: CASSFAGELFF.

The genes are TRBV11-2 and TRBJ1-1, with D perhaps matching TRBD1 (6 bases). Germline-derived CDR1 and CDR2 are SGHAT and FQNNGV. V lost 4 bases and J lost 4, with 13 bases in between. The CDR3 loop spans 14 amino acids. The CDR3, as DNA: TGTGCCAGCAGCTCGAACACAGGGATCACTGAAGCTTTCTTT. It encodes CASSSNTGITEAFF.

The rearrangement joins TRBV5-4 to TRBJ2-7, with unresolved D. V was pared by 0 bases and J by 2 bases, with 9 bases between. The CDR3 is 14 residues long. Germline CDR1 SGHNT, CDR2 YYREEE (reference sequence). DNA of the CDR3: TGTGCCAGCAGCTTGGTAGGGCAAACCTACGAGCAGTACTTC. Its translation is CASSLVGQTYEQYF.

The gene calls are TRBV5-1 and TRBJ2-1; 12 bases are shared with TRBD2. In germline, CDR1 is SGHRS, CDR2 YFSETQ. Losses at the gene ends were 6 bases for V and 10 bases for J; bases not matched to a gene: 14. The CDR3 has 16 amino acids. CDR3 sequence: CASTGALAGGEGEQFF. The CDR3 DNA is TGCGCCAGCACTGGGGCACTAGCGGGAGGAGAAGGAGAGCAGTTCTTC.

This clone was counted a single time. The J gene is TRBJ2-1, the V gene TRBV4-3; 9 bases are shared with TRBD2. The germline gives CDR1 LGHNA, CDR2 YSLEER. The CDR3 is made up of 17 amino acids. V lost 1 base, J lost 5 bases, and 9 bases stayed unmatched. The DNA of the CDR3 is TGCGCCAGCAGCCAAGCTTCTAGCGGGGCAGGGCACAATGAGCAGTTCTTC. Translation gives CASSQASSGAGHNEQFF.

The chain couples TRBV21-1 to TRBJ2-2; the table's D gene call, TRBD2, was not cross checked with the DNA. TRBV21-1 is an annotated pseudogene. The CDR3 is 17 residues long. The CDR3 sequence: CASSKDSREGGTGELFF. The CDR3 DNA follows: TGTGCCAGCAGCAAAGATTCGCGGGAGGGAGGGACCGGGGAGCTGTTTTTT.

The rearrangement uses TRBV28 and TRBJ1-2, with 8 nucleotides matching TRBD1. Trimming took 5 bases from V and 7 from J; bases not matched to a gene: 9. Germline CDR1 and CDR2: MDHEN and SYDVKM. This CDR3 is 14 amino acids long. The CDR3 bases are TGTGCCAGCAGTCAAACCCCAGGGGGCGGTGGCTACACCTTC. Amino acids: CASSQTPGGGGYTF.

The gene calls are TRBV7-8 and TRBJ2-1, with TRBD2 identical over 8 bases. Germline V gene sequence: CDR1 SGHVS, CDR2 FQNEAQ. CDR3 length: 15 amino acids. J lost 3 bases, V lost 3 bases, and 4 bases had no gene match. Written as DNA, the CDR3 is TGTGCCAGCAGCTTGCCCGGGACTAGCTACAATGAGCAGTTCTTC. Translated: CASSLPGTSYNEQFF.

This clone was recorded only once. The chain uses TRBV7-4 and TRBJ2-1; D perhaps matches TRBD1 (6 bases). This CDR3 has 20 residues. V dropped 1 base and J dropped 1 base, with 23 bases sitting between them. Germline-derived CDR1 and CDR2 are SGHVT and SQSDAQ. CDR3 residues: CASSLGRDVGRGPSYNEQFF. DNA for the CDR3: TGTGCCAGCAGCTTAGGGAGAGATGTAGGCAGGGGACCGTCCTACAATGAGCAGTTCTTC.

The chain is built from TRBV7-9 and TRBJ1-4; D remains ambiguous. Per germline, CDR1 SEHNR and CDR2 FQNEAQ (reference sequence). Between the trimmed V and J ends, which lost 10 bases and 3 bases, there was a span of 15 bases. There are 14 residues in the CDR3. As DNA, the CDR3 is TGTGCCACATCCGTCGAGGCTTCTAATGAAAAACTGTTTTTT. Its translation is CATSVEASNEKLFF.

J is TRBJ2-1 and V is TRBV14; D remains unclear. The length of the CDR3 is 16 residues. The germline gives CDR1 SGHDN, CDR2 FVKESK. V lost 5 bases and J lost 0, with 14 bases in between. CDR3 sequence (DNA): TGTGCCAGCAGCTTGTGGAAGGGAAGCTCCTACAATGAGCAGTTCTTC. Its protein product is CASSLWKGSSYNEQFF. Together with reference TRBV14 and TRBJ2-1, the CDR3 gives the full variable domain: EAGVTQFPSHSVIEKGQTVTLRCDPISGHDNLYWYRRVMGKEIKFLLHFVKESKQDESGMPNNRFLAERTGGTYSTLKVQPAELEDSGVYFCASSLWKGSSYNEQFFGPGTRLTVL.

This clone was observed a single time. This chain links TRBV28 with TRBJ1-1; D might be TRBD1 (6 bases). Germline-derived CDR1 and CDR2 are MDHEN and SYDVKM. The CDR3 runs to 13 residues. Trimming left V 8 bases short and J 1 base short, with 11 bases between. CDR3: CASLTQGNTEAFF. CDR3 DNA: TGTGCCAGCCTTACACAGGGGAACACTGAAGCTTTCTTT.

The chain uses TRBV15 and TRBJ1-2, with no clear D. The CDR3 extends over 11 amino acids. Trimming left V 1 base short and J 6 bases short, with 3 bases between. In germline, CDR1 is LNHNV, CDR2 YYDKDF (reference sequence). The CDR3 DNA reads TGTGCCACCAGCAGAGGGGATGGCTACACCTTC. The encoded protein is CATSRGDGYTF.

The V gene is TRBV5-1, the J gene TRBJ2-7; 9 bases map to TRBD2. CDR1 is SGHRS, CDR2 YFSETQ, per germline. V shed 0 bases, J shed 4 bases, and the junction held 8 bases outside the gene matches. The CDR3 length is 16 residues. The CDR3 DNA follows: TGCGCCAGCAGCTTGGATAGCGGGGGTACCCTGTACGAGCAGTACTTC. Amino acid sequence: CASSLDSGGTLYEQYF.

CDR3 sequence reads: CASSEGVNSPLHF. As DNA, the CDR3 is TGTGCCAGCAGTGAGGGGGTAAACTCACCCCTCCACTTT. The rearrangement links TRBV7-2 to TRBJ1-6; D might be TRBD1 (6 bases). The germline gives CDR1 SGHTA, CDR2 FQGNSA. This CDR3 has 13 residues. Trimming removed 6 bases at V and 10 bases at J, with 13 bases between.

The chain carries TRBV9 and TRBJ1-1; D is uncertain. Germline V CDR1 and CDR2: SGDLS, YYNGEE. The V and J ends lost 3 bases and 1 base respectively, with 13 bases between them. The CDR3 extends over 15 amino acids. The CDR3 here is CASSALEMGNTEAFF. CDR3 coding DNA: TGTGCCAGCAGCGCCCTTGAAATGGGGAACACTGAAGCTTTCTTT.

The rearrangement links TRBV6-5 to TRBJ2-5, with D perhaps TRBD2 (7 bases). The CDR3 spans 14 residues. The germline gives CDR1 MNHEY, CDR2 SVGAGI. V dropped 6 bases and J dropped 9 bases, with 20 bases sitting between them. The CDR3 DNA sequence: TGTGCCAGCAGGAACAGGGAGGGGACCGAGGCCCAGTACTTC. It specifies CASRNREGTEAQYF.

The J gene is TRBJ1-5, the V gene TRBV6-5, with unresolved D. V lost 6 bases and J lost 0, with 6 bases in between. CDR1 and CDR2 from the germline V gene are MNHEY and SVGAGI. CDR3 size: 13 residues. CDR3 DNA sequence: TGTGCCAGCAGGTCTCATAGCAATCAGCCCCAGCATTTT. Translating it yields CASRSHSNQPQHF.

This clone was counted only a few times. V and J are TRBV7-9 and TRBJ2-1, with 9 bases identical to TRBD2. The CDR3 extends over 16 amino acids. Germline assignment: CDR1 SEHNR and CDR2 FQNEAQ (reference sequence). The V segment lost 3 bases and the J segment 2 bases; nucleotides outside the gene matches: 5. In nucleotides, the CDR3 is TGTGCCAGCAGCTTTGAAGCGGGGGGTACCTACAATGAGCAGTTCTTC. Protein sequence: CASSFEAGGTYNEQFF. Filled out from reference TRBV7-9 and TRBJ2-1, the complete variable domain reads DTGVSQNPRHKITKRGQNVTFRCDPISEHNRLYWYRQTLGQGPEFLTYFQNEAQLEKSRLLSDRFSAERPKGSFSTLEIQRTEQGDSAMYLCASSFEAGGTYNEQFFGPGTRLTVL.

This rearrangement joins TRBV6-5 to TRBJ1-3, with D possibly being TRBD1 (5 bases). The germline CDR1 and CDR2 sequences are MNHEY and SVGAGI. Trimming took off 6 bases at V and 4 bases at J, with 16 bases between the two ends. The CDR3 length is 15 residues. CDR3 in amino acids: CASSPPRGSGNTIYF. CDR3 DNA sequence: TGTGCCAGCAGCCCACCGCGGGGGTCCGGAAACACCATATATTTT.

The rearrangement links TRBV7-8 to TRBJ2-6, with a possible D match to TRBD1 (6 bases). Per the germline V gene, CDR1 is SGHVS and CDR2 is FQNEAQ. This CDR3 has 17 amino acids. V was clipped by 5 bases and J by 3 bases, with 17 bases between them. The CDR3 DNA follows: TGTGCCAGCAGCAATCGGGACACTCAAATTGGGGCCAACGTCCTGACTTTC. Its protein is CASSNRDTQIGANVLTF.

The V gene is TRBV5-6, the J gene TRBJ2-5; D ambiguous. The length of the CDR3 is 13 residues. With 2 bases removed from V and 0 bases from J, the gap between germline ends came to 5 bases. The germline gives CDR1 SGHDT, CDR2 YYEEEE. The DNA of the CDR3 is TGTGCCAGCAGCTTTCTGAACCAAGAGACCCAGTACTTC. This sequence encodes CASSFLNQETQYF.

The chain is built from TRBV18 and TRBJ1-2, with D tentatively TRBD1 (5 bases). In germline, CDR1 is KGHSH, CDR2 LQKENI. The CDR3 loop spans 17 amino acids. Trimming pared 1 base from V and 6 bases from J, leaving 21 bases between. The CDR3 sequence: CASSPRDLGEGINGYTF. The CDR3, as DNA: TGTGCCAGCTCACCACGCGACTTAGGGGAAGGCATCAATGGCTACACCTTC.

V usage is TRBV6-5 and J usage is TRBJ2-2, with D unresolved. This CDR3 contains 16 residues. Looked up from germline, CDR1 is MNHEY and CDR2 is SVGAGI. V dropped 0 bases and J dropped 1 base, with 9 bases sitting between them. CDR3 in DNA: TGTGCCAGCAGTTACTCGTTACTATTGAACACCGGGGAGCTGTTTTTT. Protein: CASSYSLLLNTGELFF.